Sequencing of this T cell receptor beta chain was carried out in a study of human T cells and chemical hapten exposure. Only a few counts were recorded for this clonotype. V lost 0 bases, J lost 8 bases, and 13 bases lay in between. This CDR3 comprises 14 residues. Germline-derived CDR1 and CDR2 are LGHNT and FRNRAP. TCRdb re-called the 5' RACE reads through MiXCR, storing one row per CDR3 protein. The sample yields roughly 120,000 distinct CDR3 sequences, approximately 19% seen once. Unfractionated whole blood was the source from which total RNA was extracted. The rearrangement uses TRBV12-5 and TRBJ1-2; D is ambiguous. The sequence came from a human donor in good health. CDR3 DNA sequence: TGTGCTAGTGGTTTGGTAGGTTCCTATTGGGGCTACACCTTC. Protein: CASGLVGSYWGYTF.